These T cell receptor beta chains were read from a single sample in a study of blood T cell repertoires in COVID-19. TCRdb's table, derived via immunoSEQ multiplex PCR, lists solely in-frame clones and lacks some. Among about 94,000 clones listed, over 75% were seen once. Sequenced input: peripheral blood. These TCRs come from a human donor with acute or convalescent COVID-19. The donor label of this sample is uncertain. The CDR3 runs from the conserved cysteine through the conserved F or W. Fields, in order: CDR3 protein, V gene, clone size, J gene. Expanded clones get a size class; other rows say once, few or many, or leave the size out.

CASSLAGEYNEQFF	TRBV5-1	NA	TRBJ2-1
CASSRAGAGGSYEQYF	TRBV7-9	NA	TRBJ2-7
CASSLERSNEQFF	TRBV11-2	NA	TRBJ2-1
CASSLGNSDRATNEKLFF	TRBV5-1	NA	TRBJ1-4
CASSRGDYGGYTF	TRBV28	NA	TRBJ1-2
CASSYFVNTGELFF	TRBV6-5	NA	TRBJ2-2
CASSLEGSRGETQYF	TRBV27	NA	TRBJ2-5
CASSLSAPTDTQYF	TRBV27	NA	TRBJ2-3
CASSAISYGYTF	TRBV2	NA	TRBJ1-2
CASSQEGRGGPLPLTGTQYF	TRBV4-3	NA	TRBJ2-3
CAISEYSSETQYF	TRBV10-3	once	TRBJ2-5
CASSSYRGEAEKLFF	TRBV5-5	NA	TRBJ1-4
CASSGQGGQLATNEKLFF	TRBV6-1	NA	TRBJ1-4
CASSEAIVAGGVYGYTF	TRBV27	NA	TRBJ1-2
CSAQVDEQFF	TRBV29-1	NA	TRBJ2-1
CASSVEKTNTGELFF	TRBV2	NA	TRBJ2-2
CATSDTRGGLTETQYF	TRBV24-1	once	TRBJ2-5
CASSKVSLFNTF	TRBV28	NA	TRBJ1-2
CASSISWDRGTNEQFF	TRBV19	NA	TRBJ2-1
CASSLGGGAAGNEQFF	TRBV7-2	once	TRBJ2-1
CASSEVRGQVFF	TRBV2	NA	TRBJ1-4
CASSSNGHNPSYYGYTF	TRBV28	NA	TRBJ1-2
CASSMDIWDTGELFF	TRBV6-4	NA	TRBJ2-2
CASSQEPQGTNYGYTF	TRBV4-3	NA	TRBJ1-2
CATSGGGSYQETQYF	TRBV24-1	NA	TRBJ2-5
CASSLTSGGLQETQYF	TRBV6-5	NA	TRBJ2-5
CASSTRTGSEKLFF	TRBV19	NA	TRBJ1-4
CASSEQGHNEQFF	TRBV10-2	NA	TRBJ2-1
CASSLVTYEQYF	TRBV12-3/TRBV12-4	NA	TRBJ2-7
CAWESGTGLGYTF	TRBV30	NA	TRBJ1-2
CASNREGLAEQFF	TRBV3-1/TRBV3-2	NA	TRBJ2-1
CASSSRVRETQYF	TRBV27	NA	TRBJ2-5
CACRESSYNEQFF	TRBV5-4	NA	TRBJ2-1
CASSFVDRKDTEAFF	TRBV5-6	NA	TRBJ1-1
CASSQGTFPYNEQFF	TRBV4-1	NA	TRBJ2-1
CASSLGGTSYGYTF	TRBV5-1	once	TRBJ1-2
CASSVGGLSGNTIYF	TRBV25-1	once	TRBJ1-3
CASSVGQLNTEAFF	TRBV9	few	TRBJ1-1
CASSLDPLGLGGEPQHF	TRBV11-2	NA	TRBJ1-5
CASSEGTVYGYTF	TRBV6-1	NA	TRBJ1-2
CASSRWGDRVGETQYF	TRBV4-3	once	TRBJ2-5
CASSPRRDSKDTQYF	TRBV7-7	NA	TRBJ2-3
CASSVDKGPYEQYF	TRBV11-2	NA	TRBJ2-7
CASSPWQGNSGANVLTF	TRBV5-4	NA	TRBJ2-6
CASSPPQGTYGYTF	TRBV28	few	TRBJ1-2
CASSLGSQGKNEKLFF	TRBV7-9	few	TRBJ1-4
CASSEAGRGLGGYTF	TRBV2	NA	TRBJ1-2
CASSEGEGGNEQFF	TRBV2	once	TRBJ2-1
CASGLGSTDTQYF	TRBV28	NA	TRBJ2-3
CASSPGLLETQYF	TRBV19	NA	TRBJ2-5
CASSPPSYEQYF	TRBV7-9	once	TRBJ2-7
CASSLLPGHGNTGELFF	TRBV4-1	NA	TRBJ2-2
CAITPFRDIAYGYTF	TRBV10-3	NA	TRBJ1-2
CASSPGLRLGKNIQYF	TRBV7-9	once	TRBJ2-4
CASSTPQGNQPQHF	TRBV28	NA	TRBJ1-5
CASRLSSSYNEQFF	TRBV6-5	NA	TRBJ2-1
CASSLDQGSQETQYF	TRBV5-1	NA	TRBJ2-5